The 13 T cell receptor beta chains reported below all come from one sample, sequenced in a study of blood T cell repertoires in COVID-19. Assay: immunoSEQ multiplex PCR; the TCRdb copy retains only in-frame clones and omits some. The top ten clones hold roughly 3% of a sample with under 170,000 clones, about 86% of them seen once. What was sequenced was peripheral blood. Receptors were obtained from a man between 65 and 79 years old with acute or convalescent COVID-19.

The gene calls are TRBV9 and TRBJ2-5; 7 positions match TRBD1. Germline CDR1 and CDR2: SGDLS and YYNGEE. The CDR3 has 17 amino acids. V lost 3 bases and J lost 3; bases outside the gene matches: 14. CDR3 coding DNA: TGTGCCAGCAGCGCGTCCACGGACAGGCTATGGGAAGAGACCCAGTACTTC. Protein: CASSASTDRLWEETQYF.

This clone was observed a single time. The V call is TRBV5-1, the J call TRBJ1-1, with TRBD1 matching 8 bases. V lost 4 bases to trimming and J lost 5 bases; unmatched junction nucleotides: 16. This CDR3 is 17 amino acids long. Germline assignment: CDR1 SGHRS and CDR2 YFSETQ. The CDR3 coding sequence is TGCGCCAGCAGCCAATTCGTTGGACAGGGTGGGGGGACTGAAGCTTTCTTT. Translating gives CASSQFVGQGGGTEAFF. Drawing the rest from reference TRBV5-1 and TRBJ1-1, the complete variable domain is KAGVTQTPRYLIKTRGQQVTLSCSPISGHRSVSWYQQTPGQGLQFLFEYFSETQRNKGNFPGRFSGRQFSNSRSEMNVSTLELGDSALYLCASSQFVGQGGGTEAFFGQGTRLTVV.

The J gene is TRBJ2-2, the V gene TRBV7-2, with TRBD2 matching over 7 bases. This CDR3 contains 16 residues. V was clipped by 7 bases and J by 2 bases; unmatched bases: 10. Germline CDR1 SGHTA, CDR2 FQGNSA. The CDR3 DNA reads as TGTGCCAGCACCCGAAGGGCGGGAGTAAACACCGGGGAGCTGTTTTTT. Translating it yields CASTRRAGVNTGELFF. Full variable domain (outside the CDR3, taken from reference TRBV7-2 and TRBJ2-2): GAGVSQSPSNKVTEKGKDVELRCDPISGHTALYWYRQSLGQGLEFLIYFQGNSAPDKSGLPSDRFSAERTGGSVSTLTIQRTQQEDSAVYLCASTRRAGVNTGELFFGEGSRLTVL.

This chain joins TRBV3-1 (or the pseudogene TRBV3-2) and TRBJ1-1; a weak D match, TRBD1 (5 bases). Germline values: CDR1 LGHDT, CDR2 YNNKEL (reference sequence). Trimming removed 5 bases from V and 0 bases from J, with 7 bases in between. The CDR3 is made up of 13 amino acids. CDR3 residues: CASSSTVNTEAFF. The CDR3 DNA sequence: TGTGCCAGCAGCTCGACAGTGAACACTGAAGCTTTCTTT.

The chain uses TRBV21-1 and TRBJ2-1; TRBD1, as called in the table, went unchecked against the DNA. TRBV21-1 is termed a pseudogene. CDR3 size: 12 residues. The CDR3 loop is CARCQGYNEQFF. DNA for the CDR3: TGTGCCCGATGCCAGGGGTACAATGAGCAGTTCTTC.

The V gene is TRBV5-4, the J gene TRBJ1-1; D is possibly TRBD1 (6 bases). The V end was cut by 0 bases, the J end by 1 base, with 10 bases between. The germline CDR1 and CDR2 sequences are SGHNT and YYREEE (reference sequence). The CDR3 has 15 amino acids. CDR3 sequence: CASSLAMTGNTEAFF. Here the CDR3 DNA reads TGTGCCAGCAGCTTGGCCATGACAGGGAACACTGAAGCTTTCTTT.

This sequence joins TRBV10-3 and TRBJ2-3, with a possible D match to TRBD2 (5 bases). Trimming cost V 0 bases and J 0 bases, with 7 bases left between them. The CDR3 contains 15 residues. The V gene's germline CDR1 is ENHRY and CDR2 SYGVKD. The CDR3: CAISESDSSTDTQYF. The CDR3 bases are TGTGCCATCAGTGAGTCGGACTCCAGCACAGATACGCAGTATTTT.

V is TRBV3-1 (or the pseudogene TRBV3-2) and J is TRBJ2-3, with 7 bases lining up with TRBD1. The CDR3 covers 15 residues. V was clipped by 4 bases and J by 0 bases; unmatched bases: 4. Germline values: CDR1 LGHDT, CDR2 YNNKEL (reference sequence). The CDR3 DNA sequence: TGTGCCAGCAGCCCCCGACAGGGTAGCACAGATACGCAGTATTTT. Amino acids: CASSPRQGSTDTQYF.

This chain joins TRBV5-1 and TRBJ2-7; 7 bases align to TRBD2. CDR3 length: 13 residues. Germline-derived CDR1 and CDR2 are SGHRS and YFSETQ. Germline trimming cut 0 bases from V and 4 bases from J; bases unmatched to any gene: 1. The CDR3 DNA reads TGCGCCAGCAGCTTGGAAGCGGGGTACGAGCAGTACTTC. Protein sequence: CASSLEAGYEQYF. Full variable domain (rest looked up from reference TRBV5-1 and TRBJ2-7): KAGVTQTPRYLIKTRGQQVTLSCSPISGHRSVSWYQQTPGQGLQFLFEYFSETQRNKGNFPGRFSGRQFSNSRSEMNVSTLELGDSALYLCASSLEAGYEQYFGPGTRLTVT.

V gene TRBV10-3 combines with J gene TRBJ2-7; 10 nucleotides agree with TRBD2. The length of the CDR3 is 16 residues. Germline V gene lookup returns CDR1 ENHRY and CDR2 SYGVKD. Trimming removed 0 bases from V and 6 bases from J; junction bases left unmatched: 8. CDR3 protein: CAISESSASGRREQYF. CDR3 DNA sequence: TGTGCCATCAGTGAGTCGTCGGCTAGCGGGAGACGCGAGCAGTACTTC.

The chain uses TRBV3-1 (or the pseudogene TRBV3-2) and TRBJ2-5, with 9 bases aligning to TRBD2. CDR1 is LGHDT, CDR2 YNNKEL, per germline (reference sequence). V was clipped by 8 bases and J by 5 bases; unmatched bases: 6. This CDR3 is built from 13 residues. This chain's CDR3 is CASGGRAWETQYF. In nucleotides, the CDR3 is TGTGCCAGCGGCGGGAGGGCCTGGGAGACCCAGTACTTC.

The genes are TRBV19 and TRBJ2-5; D gene unclear. The CDR3 totals 15 residues. V was shortened by 8 bases and J by 1 base, with 17 bases between the two germline ends. CDR1 is LNHDA and CDR2 is SQIVND in the germline V gene (reference sequence). CDR3 loop: CASGRSLVSQETQYF. The DNA of the CDR3 is TGTGCCAGTGGCCGGAGCCTAGTCTCCCAAGAGACCCAGTACTTC.

This chain connects TRBV18 to TRBJ1-3; 8 bases map to TRBD1. The CDR3 is 15 amino acids. CDR1 is KGHSH, CDR2 LQKENI, per germline. J lost 3 bases, V lost 0 bases, and 1 base had no gene match. DNA for the CDR3: TGTGCCAGCTCACCACCGACAGGGGATGGAAACACCATATATTTT. Translating gives CASSPPTGDGNTIYF.